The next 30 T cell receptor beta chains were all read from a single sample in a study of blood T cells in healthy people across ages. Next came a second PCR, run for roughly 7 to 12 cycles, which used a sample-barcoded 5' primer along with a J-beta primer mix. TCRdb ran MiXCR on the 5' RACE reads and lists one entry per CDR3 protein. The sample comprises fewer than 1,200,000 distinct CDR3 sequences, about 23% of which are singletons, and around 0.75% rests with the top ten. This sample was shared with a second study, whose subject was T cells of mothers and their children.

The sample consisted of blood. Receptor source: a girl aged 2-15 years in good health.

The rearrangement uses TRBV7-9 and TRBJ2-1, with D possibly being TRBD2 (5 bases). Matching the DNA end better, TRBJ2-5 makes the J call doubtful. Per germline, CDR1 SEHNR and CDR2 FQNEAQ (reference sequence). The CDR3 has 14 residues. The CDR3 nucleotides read TGTGCCAGCAGCTTAACGCGAGTGGAGGATACCCAGTACTTC. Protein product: CASSLTRVEDTQYF.

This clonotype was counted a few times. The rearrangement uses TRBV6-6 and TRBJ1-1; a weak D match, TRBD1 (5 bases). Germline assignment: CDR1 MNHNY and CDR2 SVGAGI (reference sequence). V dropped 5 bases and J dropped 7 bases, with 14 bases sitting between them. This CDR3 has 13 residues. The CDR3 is CASSRWDGYEAFF. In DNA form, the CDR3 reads TGTGCCAGCAGTCGCTGGGACGGTTATGAAGCTTTCTTT.

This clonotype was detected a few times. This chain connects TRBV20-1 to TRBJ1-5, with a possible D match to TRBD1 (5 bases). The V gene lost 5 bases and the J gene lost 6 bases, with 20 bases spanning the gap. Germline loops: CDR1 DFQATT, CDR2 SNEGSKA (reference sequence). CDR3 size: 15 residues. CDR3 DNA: TGCAGTGCTCTCAGGGAGACGGGGGAATTTCAGCCCCAGCATTTT. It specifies CSALRETGEFQPQHF.

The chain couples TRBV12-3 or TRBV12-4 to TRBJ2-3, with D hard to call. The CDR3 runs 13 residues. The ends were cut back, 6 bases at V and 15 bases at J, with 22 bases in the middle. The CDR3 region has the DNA TGTGCCAGCAGCCGGGTGAGCACAGATACGGAATATTTT. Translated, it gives CASSRVSTDTEYF.

The CDR3 protein is CASSEFGSEKLFF. The CDR3 nucleotides read TGTGCCAGCAGTGAATTCGGGAGTGAAAAACTGTTTTTT. The chain links TRBV25-1 to TRBJ1-4, with D uncertain. Looked up from germline, CDR1 is MGHDK and CDR2 is SYGVNS. V lost 1 base, J lost 7 bases, and 7 bases lay in between. This CDR3 is built from 13 residues.

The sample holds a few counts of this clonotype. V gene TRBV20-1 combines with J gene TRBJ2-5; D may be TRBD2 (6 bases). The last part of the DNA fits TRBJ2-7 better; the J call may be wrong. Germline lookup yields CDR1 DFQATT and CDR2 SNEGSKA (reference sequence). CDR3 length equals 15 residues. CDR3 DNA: TGCAGTGCTAGAGAGCTTAGCGGTCGCTCCTACGAGCAGTACTTC. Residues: CSARELSGRSYEQYF.

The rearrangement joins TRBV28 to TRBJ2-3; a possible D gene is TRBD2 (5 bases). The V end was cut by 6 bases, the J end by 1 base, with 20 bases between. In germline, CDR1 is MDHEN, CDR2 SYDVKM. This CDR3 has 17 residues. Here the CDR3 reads CASSSSIVLRGTDTQYF. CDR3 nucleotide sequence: TGTGCCAGCAGCTCCTCTATTGTCTTGCGGGGCACAGATACGCAGTATTTT.

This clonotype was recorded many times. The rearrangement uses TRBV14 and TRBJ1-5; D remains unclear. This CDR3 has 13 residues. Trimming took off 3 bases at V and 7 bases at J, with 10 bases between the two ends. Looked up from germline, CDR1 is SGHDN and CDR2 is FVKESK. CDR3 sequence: CASSQSLGQPQHF. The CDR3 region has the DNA TGTGCCAGCAGCCAGTCTTTGGGACAGCCCCAGCATTTT.

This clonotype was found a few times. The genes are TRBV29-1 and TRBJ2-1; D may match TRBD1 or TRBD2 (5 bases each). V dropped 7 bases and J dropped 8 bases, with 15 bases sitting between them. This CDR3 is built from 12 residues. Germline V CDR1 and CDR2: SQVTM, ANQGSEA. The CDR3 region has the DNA TGCAGCGGTAGGGACGGTCCTCATGAGCAGTTCTTC. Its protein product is CSGRDGPHEQFF.

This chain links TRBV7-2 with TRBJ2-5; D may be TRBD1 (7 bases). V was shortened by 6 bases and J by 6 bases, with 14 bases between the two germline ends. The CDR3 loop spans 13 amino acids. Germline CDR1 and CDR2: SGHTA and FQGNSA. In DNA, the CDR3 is TGTGCCAGCAGAACCCCAGGGGGGAAGACCCAGTACTTC. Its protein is CASRTPGGKTQYF.

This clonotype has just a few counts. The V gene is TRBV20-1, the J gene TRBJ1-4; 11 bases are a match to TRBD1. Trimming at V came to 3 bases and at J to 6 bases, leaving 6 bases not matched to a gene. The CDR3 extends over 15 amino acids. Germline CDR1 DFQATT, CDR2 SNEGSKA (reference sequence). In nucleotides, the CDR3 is TGCAGTGCTAGGGACAGGGGGCGCAGGGATGAAAAACTGTTTTTT. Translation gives CSARDRGRRDEKLFF.

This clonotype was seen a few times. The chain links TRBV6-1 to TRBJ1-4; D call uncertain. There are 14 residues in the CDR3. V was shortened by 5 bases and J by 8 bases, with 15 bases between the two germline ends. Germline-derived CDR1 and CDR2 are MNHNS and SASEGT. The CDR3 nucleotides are TGTGCCAGCAGTCTAACGGACGAGTCGGAAAAACTGTTTTTT. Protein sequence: CASSLTDESEKLFF.

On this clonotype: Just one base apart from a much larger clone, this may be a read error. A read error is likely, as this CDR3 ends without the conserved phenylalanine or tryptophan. CDR3 amino acids: CASSPGQGPYEQYL. CDR3 nucleotide sequence: TGTGCCAGCAGCCCTGGACAGGGCCCCTACGAGCAGTACTTG. The chain carries TRBV3-1 and TRBJ2-7; the match to TRBD1 covers 8 bases. CDR3 length equals 14 residues. CDR1 and CDR2 from the germline V gene are LGHDT and YNNKEL (reference sequence). The V segment lost 4 bases and the J segment 2 bases; nucleotides outside the gene matches: 4.

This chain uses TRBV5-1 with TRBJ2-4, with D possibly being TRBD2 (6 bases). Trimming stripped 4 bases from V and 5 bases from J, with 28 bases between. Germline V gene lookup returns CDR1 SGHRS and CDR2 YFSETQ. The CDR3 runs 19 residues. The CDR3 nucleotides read TGCGCCAGCAGCCGGAGTGGCGTAGGAGGCGGGGTCCCCCAAAACATTCAGTACTTC. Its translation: CASSRSGVGGGVPQNIQYF.

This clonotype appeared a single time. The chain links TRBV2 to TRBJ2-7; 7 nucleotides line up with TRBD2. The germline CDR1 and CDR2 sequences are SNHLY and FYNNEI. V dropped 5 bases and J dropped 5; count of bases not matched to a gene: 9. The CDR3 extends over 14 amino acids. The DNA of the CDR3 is TGTGCCAGCAGTAGTCTGGGGGGGACCCACGAGCAGTACTTC. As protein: CASSSLGGTHEQYF.

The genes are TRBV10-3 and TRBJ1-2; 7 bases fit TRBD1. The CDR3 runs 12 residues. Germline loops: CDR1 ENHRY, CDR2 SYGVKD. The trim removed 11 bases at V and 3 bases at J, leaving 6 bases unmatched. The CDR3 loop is CASQQGDYGYTF. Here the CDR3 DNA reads TGTGCCTCCCAGCAGGGGGACTATGGCTACACCTTC.

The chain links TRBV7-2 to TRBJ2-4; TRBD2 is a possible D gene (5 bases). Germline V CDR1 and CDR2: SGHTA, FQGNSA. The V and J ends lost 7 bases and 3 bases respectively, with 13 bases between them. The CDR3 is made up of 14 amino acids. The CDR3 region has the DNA TGTGCCAGCATCGACGTCGAGGGCAAAAACATTCAGTACTTC. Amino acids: CASIDVEGKNIQYF.

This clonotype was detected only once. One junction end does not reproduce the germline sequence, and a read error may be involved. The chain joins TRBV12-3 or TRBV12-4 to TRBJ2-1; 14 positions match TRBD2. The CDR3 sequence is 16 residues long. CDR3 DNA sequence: TGTGCCAGCAGTTTTGGACTAGCGGGAGGCTACGATGAGCAGTTCTTC. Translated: CASSFGLAGGYDEQFF.

In DNA, the CDR3 is TGTGCCAGCAGTCCGGCTTCCCAGTCCTACAATGAGCAGTTCTTC. It yields the protein CASSPASQSYNEQFF. V usage is TRBV6-1 and J usage is TRBJ2-1; unclear D gene. Germline lookup yields CDR1 MNHNS and CDR2 SASEGT. This CDR3 spans 15 amino acids. V was pared by 5 bases and J by 1 base, with 12 bases between.

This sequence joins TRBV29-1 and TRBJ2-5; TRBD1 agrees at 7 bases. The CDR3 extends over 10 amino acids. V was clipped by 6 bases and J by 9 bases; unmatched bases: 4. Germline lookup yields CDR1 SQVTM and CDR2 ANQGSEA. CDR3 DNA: TGCAGCGTCGCCACAGGGGCCCAGTACTTC. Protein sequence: CSVATGAQYF.

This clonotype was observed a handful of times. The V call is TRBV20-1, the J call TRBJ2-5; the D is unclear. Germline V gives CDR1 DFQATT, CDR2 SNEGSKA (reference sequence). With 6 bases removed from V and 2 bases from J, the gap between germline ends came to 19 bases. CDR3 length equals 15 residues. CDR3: CSALLEFGPQETQYF. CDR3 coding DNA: TGCAGTGCCCTCTTAGAGTTTGGACCTCAAGAGACCCAGTACTTC.

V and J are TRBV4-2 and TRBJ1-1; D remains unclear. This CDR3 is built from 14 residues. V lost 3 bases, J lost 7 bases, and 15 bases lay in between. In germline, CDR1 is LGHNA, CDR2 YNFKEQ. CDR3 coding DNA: TGTGCCAGCAGCCACCCCCTAGGAGGACTTGAAGCTTTCTTT. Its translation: CASSHPLGGLEAFF.

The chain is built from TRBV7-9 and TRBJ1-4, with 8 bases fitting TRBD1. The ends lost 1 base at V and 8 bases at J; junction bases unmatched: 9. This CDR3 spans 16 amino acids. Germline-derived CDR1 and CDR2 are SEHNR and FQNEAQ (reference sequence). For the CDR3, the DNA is TGTGCCAGCAGCTTAGATACAGGGGGTGACGGAGAAAAACTGTTTTTT. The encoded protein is CASSLDTGGDGEKLFF.

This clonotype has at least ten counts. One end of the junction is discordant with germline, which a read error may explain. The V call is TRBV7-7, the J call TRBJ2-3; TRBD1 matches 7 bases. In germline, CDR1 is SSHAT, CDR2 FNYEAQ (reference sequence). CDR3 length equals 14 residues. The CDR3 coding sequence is TGTGCTAGCAGCTTAGGGACAGCCACAGATACGCAGTATTTT. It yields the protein CASSLGTATDTQYF.

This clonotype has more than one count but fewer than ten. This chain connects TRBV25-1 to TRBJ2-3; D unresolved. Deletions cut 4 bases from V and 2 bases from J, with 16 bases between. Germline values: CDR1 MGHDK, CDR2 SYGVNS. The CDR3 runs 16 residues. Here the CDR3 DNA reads TGTGCCAGCAGTGGCCTGGCTGAGTCTTCCACAGATACGCAGTATTTT. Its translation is CASSGLAESSTDTQYF. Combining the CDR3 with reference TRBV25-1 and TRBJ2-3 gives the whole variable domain EADIYQTPRYLVIGTGKKITLECSQTMGHDKMYWYQQDPGMELHLIHYSYGVNSTEKGDLSSESTVSRIRTEHFPLTLESARPSHTSQYLCASSGLAESSTDTQYFGPGTRLTVL.

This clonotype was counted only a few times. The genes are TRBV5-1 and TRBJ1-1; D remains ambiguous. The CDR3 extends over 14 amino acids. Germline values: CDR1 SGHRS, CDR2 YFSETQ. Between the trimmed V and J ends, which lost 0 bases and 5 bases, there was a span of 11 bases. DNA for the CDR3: TGCGCCAGCAGCTTGGGGCAGTACGGGACTGAAGCTTTCTTT. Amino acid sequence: CASSLGQYGTEAFF.

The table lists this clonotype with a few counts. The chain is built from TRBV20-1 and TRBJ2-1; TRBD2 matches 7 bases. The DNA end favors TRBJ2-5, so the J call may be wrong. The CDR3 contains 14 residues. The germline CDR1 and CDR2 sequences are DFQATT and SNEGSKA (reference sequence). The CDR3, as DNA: TGCAGTTCCTATCCGGGGGGTTTCCAAGAGACCCAGTACTTC. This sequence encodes CSSYPGGFQETQYF.

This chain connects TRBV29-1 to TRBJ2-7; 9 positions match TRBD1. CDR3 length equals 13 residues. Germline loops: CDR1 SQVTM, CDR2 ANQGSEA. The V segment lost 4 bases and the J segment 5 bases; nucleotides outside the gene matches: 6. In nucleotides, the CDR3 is TGCAGCGTTGTGGGACAGGGCCTTGACGAGCAGTACTTC. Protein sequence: CSVVGQGLDEQYF.

CDR3 nucleotide sequence: TGCAGTGCGATAGGGGGCTCCTACGAGCAGTACTTC. As protein: CSAIGGSYEQYF. The gene calls are TRBV20-1 and TRBJ2-5, with D possibly matching TRBD1 (6 bases). The J call is uncertain, as TRBJ2-7 better fits the DNA end. The germline CDR1 and CDR2 sequences are DFQATT and SNEGSKA (reference sequence). This CDR3 has 12 amino acids.

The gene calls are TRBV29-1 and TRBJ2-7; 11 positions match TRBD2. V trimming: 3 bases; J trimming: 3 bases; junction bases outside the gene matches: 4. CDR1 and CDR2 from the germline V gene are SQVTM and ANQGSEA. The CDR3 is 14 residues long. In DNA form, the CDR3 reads TGCAGCGTTGAGAGGCTAGCGGGAGGCTACGAGCAGTACTTC. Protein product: CSVERLAGGYEQYF.